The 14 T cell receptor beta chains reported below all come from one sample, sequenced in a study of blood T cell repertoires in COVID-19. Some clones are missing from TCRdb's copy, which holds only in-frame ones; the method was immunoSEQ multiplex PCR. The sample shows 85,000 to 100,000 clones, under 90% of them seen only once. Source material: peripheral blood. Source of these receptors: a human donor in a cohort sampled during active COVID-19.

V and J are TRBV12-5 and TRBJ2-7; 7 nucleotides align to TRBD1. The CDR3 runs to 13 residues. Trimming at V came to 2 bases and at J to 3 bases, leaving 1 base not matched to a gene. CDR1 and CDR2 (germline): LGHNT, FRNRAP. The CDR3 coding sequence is TGTGCTAGTGGTTTGAACAGGGGCTACGAGCAGTACTTC. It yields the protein CASGLNRGYEQYF.

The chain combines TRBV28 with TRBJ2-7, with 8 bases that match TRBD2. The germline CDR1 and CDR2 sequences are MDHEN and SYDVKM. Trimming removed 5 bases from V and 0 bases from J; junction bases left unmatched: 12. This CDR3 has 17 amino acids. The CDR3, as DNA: TGTGCCAGCAGTACCAACCCCCGACTAGCGCACTCCTACGAGCAGTACTTC. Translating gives CASSTNPRLAHSYEQYF.

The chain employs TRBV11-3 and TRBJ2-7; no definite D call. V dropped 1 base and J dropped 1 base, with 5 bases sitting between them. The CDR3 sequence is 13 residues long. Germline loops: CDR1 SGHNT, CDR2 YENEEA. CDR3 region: CASSLGPSYEQYF. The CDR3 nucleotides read TGTGCCAGCAGCTTAGGTCCTTCCTACGAGCAGTACTTC.

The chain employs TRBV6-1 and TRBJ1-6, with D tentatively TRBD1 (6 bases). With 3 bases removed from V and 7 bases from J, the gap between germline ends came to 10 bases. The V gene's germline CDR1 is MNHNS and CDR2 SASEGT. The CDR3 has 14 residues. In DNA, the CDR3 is TGTGCCAGCAGTGACGACAGGAAAAATTCACCCCTCCACTTT. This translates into CASSDDRKNSPLHF.

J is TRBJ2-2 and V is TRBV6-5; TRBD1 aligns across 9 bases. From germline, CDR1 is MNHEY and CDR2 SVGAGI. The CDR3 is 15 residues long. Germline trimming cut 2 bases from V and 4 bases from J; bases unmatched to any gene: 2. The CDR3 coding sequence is TGTGCCAGCAGTTACACAGGGGGCCGCACCGGGGAGCTGTTTTTT. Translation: CASSYTGGRTGELFF.

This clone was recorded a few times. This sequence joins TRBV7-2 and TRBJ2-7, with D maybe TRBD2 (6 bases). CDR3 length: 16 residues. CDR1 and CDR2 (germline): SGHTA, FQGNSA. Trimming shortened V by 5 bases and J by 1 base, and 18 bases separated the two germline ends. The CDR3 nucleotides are TGTGCCAGCAGCACCCGCGGGACCTCATCTTCCTACGAGCAGTACTTC. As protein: CASSTRGTSSSYEQYF.

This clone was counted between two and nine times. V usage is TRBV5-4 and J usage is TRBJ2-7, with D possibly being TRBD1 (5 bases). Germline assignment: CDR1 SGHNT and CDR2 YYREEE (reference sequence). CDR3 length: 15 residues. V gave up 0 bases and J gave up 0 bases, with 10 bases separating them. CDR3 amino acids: CASSLGGQGSYEQYF. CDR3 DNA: TGTGCCAGCAGCTTGGGGGGCCAAGGCTCCTACGAGCAGTACTTC.

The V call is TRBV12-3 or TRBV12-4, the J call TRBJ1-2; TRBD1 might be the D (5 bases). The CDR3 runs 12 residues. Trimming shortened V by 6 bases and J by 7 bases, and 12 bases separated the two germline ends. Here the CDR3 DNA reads TGTGCCAGCAGCCAAGGGGCTTTTGGCTACACCTTC. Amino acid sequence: CASSQGAFGYTF.

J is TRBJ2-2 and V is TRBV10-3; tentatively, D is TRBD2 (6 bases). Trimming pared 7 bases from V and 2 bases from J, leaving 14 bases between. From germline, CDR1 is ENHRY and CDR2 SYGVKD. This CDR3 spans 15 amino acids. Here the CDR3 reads CAINRDLTNTGELFF. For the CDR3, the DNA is TGTGCCATCAACCGGGACTTGACTAACACCGGGGAGCTGTTTTTT.

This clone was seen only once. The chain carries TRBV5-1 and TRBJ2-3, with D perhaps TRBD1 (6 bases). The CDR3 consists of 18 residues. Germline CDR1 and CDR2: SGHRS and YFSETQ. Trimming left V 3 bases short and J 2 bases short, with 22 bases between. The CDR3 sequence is CASSSQTFSTGITDTQYF. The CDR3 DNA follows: TGCGCCAGCAGCTCACAAACATTTTCGACAGGTATCACAGATACGCAGTATTTT.

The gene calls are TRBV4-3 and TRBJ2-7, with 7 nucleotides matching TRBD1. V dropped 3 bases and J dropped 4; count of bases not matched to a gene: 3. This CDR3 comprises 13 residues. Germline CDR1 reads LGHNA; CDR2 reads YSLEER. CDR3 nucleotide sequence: TGCGCCAGCAGCCAGGACAGGCCTTACGAGCAGTACTTC. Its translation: CASSQDRPYEQYF.

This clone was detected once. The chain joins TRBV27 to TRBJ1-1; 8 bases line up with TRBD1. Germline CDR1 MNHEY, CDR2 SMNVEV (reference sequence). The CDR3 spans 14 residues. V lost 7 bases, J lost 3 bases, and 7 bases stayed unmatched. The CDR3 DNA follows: TGTGCCAGCACCTTGACAGGGGCCCACACTGAAGCTTTCTTT. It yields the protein CASTLTGAHTEAFF.

In DNA form, the CDR3 reads TGTGCCAGCAGCTTAAACGGGGTCTCCTACAATGAGCAGTTCTTC. This gives the protein CASSLNGVSYNEQFF. The V and J genes are TRBV7-9 and TRBJ2-1; D is possibly TRBD2 (5 bases). Trimming stripped 2 bases from V and 0 bases from J, with 8 bases between. The CDR3 is made up of 15 amino acids. CDR1 is SEHNR, CDR2 FQNEAQ, per germline (reference sequence).

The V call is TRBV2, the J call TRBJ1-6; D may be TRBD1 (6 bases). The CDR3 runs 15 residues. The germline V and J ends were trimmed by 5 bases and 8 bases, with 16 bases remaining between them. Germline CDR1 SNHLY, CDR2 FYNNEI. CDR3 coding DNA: TGTGCCAGCAGTAATTCGGACAGCTACCATTCACCCCTCCACTTT. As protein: CASSNSDSYHSPLHF.